What follows is one TCR beta chain and its context. Its antigen remains undetermined. No much larger clonotype is one base removed from it; base qualities were not supplied. The data were obtained in a study of technical replicates of blood from a few donors listed by TCRdb under 2017. Library method: the immunoSEQ multiplex PCR assay. Held by TCRdb, this immuneACCESS table contains in-frame sequences only and omits some clones. Under half of the omission traces to an unresolved V gene where checked; the cause of the rest is unknown. For this sample the table gives approximately 92,000 clones, of which approximately 96% were detected only once. The top ten constitute 0.3% to 0.35% of the sample. Between the V and J ends, shortened by 0 bases and 5 bases respectively, the junction contains 14 bases. The germline V gene sets CDR1 to LGHNA and CDR2 to YSLEER. The CDR3 runs 16 amino acids, cysteine and phenylalanine included. Only the CDR3 portion is preserved as DNA: 48 bases, with reading frame beginning at the first base.

The clonotype was recovered from a human donor in good health. The material sequenced was T cells isolated from PBMCs. The chain uses TRBV4-3 and TRBJ2-1; the D gene identity is not certain. The DNA sequence is TGCGCCAGCAGCCAAGATCCGGCGGCAGCAAACAATGAGCAGTTCTTC. The resulting protein is CASSQDPAAANNEQFF.